This TCR beta chain was captured in a study of shared clonotypes between healthy human individuals (TCRdb year 2020). Some background on the complete study: The cohort included three men and a couple of women between 18 and 49 years of age. To estimate repertoire size and how much clonotype sharing occurs between individuals, the study deeply sequenced the blood TCR repertoires of about 5 healthy adults. Leukapheresis yielded between about 0.9 and 9 billion PBMCs per donor. Different laboratories and diverse techniques were used to prepare libraries and sequence TCR repertoires, to increase sequencing depth and limit assay-specific biases. For each donor, CD4 naive and CD4 memory were each run on three plates, CD8 naive on two plates, and CD8 memory on one plate. Overall results and qualifications from the work: Clonotypes shared by all four sorted-subset donors showed higher generation probabilities than non-shared clonotypes. Pairwise subsampling indicated that sequencing depth was expected to affect the degree of clonotype sharing among donors. Larger estimated clonotype richness was generally found for naive subsets than for memory subsets. Sampling was restricted to blood, and TCR repertoires in tissues likely differ from the TCR repertoires found in blood. About 5% of naive CD4, around 4% of naive CD8, approximately 2% of memory CD4, and approximately 0.4% of memory CD8 clonotypes were shared across a few donors. The genetic and exposure-history diversity represented was limited by the small number of donors. Incomplete sequencing was indicated by rarefaction of sorted-subset datasets, despite the large sequencing depth.

Healthy HIV-negative adults with no recently reported acute infections or vaccinations were included as donors. Every donor was a Caucasian adult living in Nashville, Tennessee, USA. The CD8 memory samples were a combination of magnetically selected CD45RO+ cells and CCR7-negative CD45RA+ effector memory (TemRA) cells. Blood was collected by leukapheresis, and PBMCs were isolated by Ficoll-Histopaque density gradient centrifugation and then cryopreserved in liquid nitrogen vapor phase. Analytical flow cytometry was used to check the purity and quantity of every magnetically sorted T cell population. Genomic DNA was isolated from each sorted fraction and quantified by UV absorbance on a Nanodrop 2000c. Using the deep immunoSEQ assay, TCR CDR3 regions were amplified from genomic DNA by multiplex PCR. For each cell subset, the extracted genomic DNA was distributed evenly across all wells of several immunoSEQ 96-well plates, and each plate served as one replicate. For sorted subsets, about 220 ng of genomic DNA, equivalent to roughly 33,000 T cell genomes, went into each replicate PCR. Purified libraries were measured with a Qubit 3.0 fluorometer, size-checked on a Bioanalyzer 2100, and measured again with the KAPA Library Quantification kit. Every immunoSEQ 96-well plate was sequenced on a dedicated single-read 150-cycle Illumina NextSeq 550 flow cell. The original pipeline was this. Because the immunoSEQ output included only junctional sequences and no quality scores, the filtering could not be the same as the filtering used for full-length reads. Sequences were annotated with PyIR, a Python wrapper for IgBLAST v1.9, using IMGT germline references to assign V/J genes and CDR3. Reads were removed for weak V/J assignments (E-value above 1e-6), missing CDR3, stop codons, out-of-frame junctions, or ambiguous translated residues. V3J clonotypes were defined as sequences sharing the same inferred V gene, J gene, and CDR3 amino acid sequence. Percentage overlap between repertoires was calculated by dividing the number of shared unique clonotypes by the size of the smaller repertoire. Repertoire richness was assessed with RTK rarefaction, the Chao1 estimator, and Recon v2.1 estimates of unobserved clonotypes. OLGA was used to compute generation probabilities for all TCRbeta clonotypes that the gDNA method yielded from a handful of donors. TCRdb took over this immuneACCESS table, retaining in-frame rearrangements with V and J assigned. Such tables are incomplete; in checked studies, under half of the missing clones stem from an unresolved V gene, and the remainder is unexplained. Clone size and the V and J calls come from that table; the DNA yielded D and trimming. In this sample the table shows roughly 320,000 clones, roughly 84% of which occur a single time. The top ten hold about a sixth of the sample.

Note on this clone: Its antigen remains unidentified. Base qualities are not recorded, but no much larger clone differs from it by a single base.

Its CDR3 holds 12 amino acids, cysteine through phenylalanine. The CDR3 DNA has 36 bases and is translated from base 1. Per the germline V gene, LGHNA is the CDR1 and YNFKEQ is the CDR2. The V and J ends are trimmed by 0 bases and 9 bases, leaving 6 bases between them. The material sequenced was memory CD8+ T cells sorted from blood. The meaning of the sample's cell subset or site label: CD45RO+ cells pooled with CCR7-negative TemRA cells. The receptor was isolated from a man younger than 35 in good health. The chain links TRBV4-2 with TRBJ2-1; the D gene remains uncertain. Read as DNA, the sequence is TGTGCCAGCAGCCAAGAAGGAATTGAGCAGTTCTTC. Its protein product is CASSQEGIEQFF.